The 32 T cell receptor beta chains below all came from one sample that was sequenced in a study of T-cell reconstitution after alpha-beta-depleted transplantation in children. Preparing the TCRbeta library involved the use of unique molecular identifiers. TCRdb recomputed calls from the PCR reads with MiXCR, one row per CDR3 protein. The profile covers 300,000 or so distinct CDR3 sequences, with approximately 9.8% appearing a single time and 10% taken by the ten largest. The sample here was PBMCs from the stem cell graft donor, taken from the stem cell graft. These TCRs come from a human donor who donated a stem cell graft to a child with SCID.

The J gene is TRBJ2-7, the V gene TRBV19; D not resolved. Germline V gene data show CDR1 as LNHDA and CDR2 as SQIVND (reference sequence). V lost 5 bases to trimming and J lost 6 bases, with 14 bases between them. This CDR3 has 13 amino acids. The CDR3 DNA reads as TGTGCCAGTAGTGCATCCGAATCCCCCGAGCAGTACTTC. It yields the protein CASSASESPEQYF.

This clonotype has more than one count but fewer than ten. The V and J genes are TRBV20-1 and TRBJ1-1, with 10 bases lining up with TRBD1. Trimming removed 6 bases from V and 1 base from J; junction bases left unmatched: 2. The CDR3 contains 13 residues. Per the germline V gene, CDR1 is DFQATT and CDR2 is SNEGSKA (reference sequence). CDR3 in amino acids: CSARDRGNTEAFF. CDR3 sequence (DNA): TGCAGTGCCAGGGACAGGGGGAACACTGAAGCTTTCTTT.

This clonotype has at least ten counts. This chain links TRBV21-1 with TRBJ1-2; the listed D gene, TRBD1, was not tested against the DNA. TRBV21-1 is reported as a pseudogene. This CDR3 spans 13 amino acids. CDR3 region: CASSPIRGYGYTF. The CDR3 DNA sequence: TGTGCCAGCAGCCCAATCAGGGGGTATGGCTACACCTTC.

The chain uses TRBV10-1 and TRBJ2-7; D is undetermined. The V gene lost 0 bases and the J gene lost 9 bases, with 12 bases spanning the gap. The CDR3 loop spans 13 amino acids. The germline V gene encodes CDR1 WNHNN and CDR2 SYGVQD (reference sequence). DNA of the CDR3: TGCGCCAGCAGTGAGTCGTTTCTAGGCGGGCAGTACTTC. Translating it yields CASSESFLGGQYF.

This clonotype was counted at least ten times. V gene TRBV12-3 or TRBV12-4 combines with J gene TRBJ2-3, with TRBD1 matching 7 bases. This CDR3 is 16 amino acids long. Trimming removed 4 bases from V and 0 bases from J; junction bases left unmatched: 7. The CDR3 nucleotides are TGTGCCAGCAGTTCCCCCGGGACAGCGAGCACAGATACGCAGTATTTT. It codes for CASSSPGTASTDTQYF.

This clonotype has at least ten counts. The V call is TRBV6-2 or TRBV6-3, the J call TRBJ2-7; 9 bases fit TRBD2. J gave up 4 bases and V 1 base, and 11 bases lay outside the gene matches. This CDR3 has 17 amino acids. Germline CDR1 MNHEY, CDR2 SVGEGT. This chain's CDR3 is CASSYYPGLAMIYEQYF. The CDR3 DNA follows: TGTGCCAGCAGTTACTACCCGGGACTAGCTATGATATACGAGCAGTACTTC.

This clonotype was seen only a few times. This chain links TRBV6-1 with TRBJ1-4, with D maybe TRBD1 (5 bases). Trimming cost V 2 bases and J 8 bases, with 18 bases left between them. This CDR3 is 16 amino acids long. CDR1 and CDR2 (germline): MNHNS, SASEGT. CDR3 amino acids: CASSERVAGLREKLFF. The CDR3 coding sequence is TGTGCCAGCAGTGAAAGGGTGGCAGGGCTAAGAGAAAAACTGTTTTTT.

This chain joins TRBV5-1 and TRBJ2-1, with D tentatively TRBD2 (6 bases). The V end was cut by 4 bases, the J end by 6 bases, with 23 bases between. There are 17 residues in the CDR3. Germline loops: CDR1 SGHRS, CDR2 YFSETQ. CDR3: CASSPRGGSVVANEQFF. As DNA, the CDR3 is TGCGCCAGCAGCCCGCGGGGTGGCTCTGTGGTCGCCAATGAGCAGTTCTTC.

The chain uses TRBV27 and TRBJ1-2; possible D gene TRBD1, 5 bases. The CDR3 contains 14 residues. Per the germline V gene, CDR1 is MNHEY and CDR2 is SMNVEV (reference sequence). Trimming stripped 4 bases from V and 4 bases from J, with 13 bases between. The CDR3 protein is CASSYSGGSYGYTF. The DNA of the CDR3 is TGTGCCAGCAGTTACTCGGGGGGTAGCTATGGCTACACCTTC.

The chain joins TRBV7-3 to TRBJ2-2; 14 bases are a match to TRBD2. Germline CDR1 and CDR2: SGHTA and FQGTGA. V lost 5 bases to trimming and J lost 6 bases; unmatched junction nucleotides: 5. The CDR3 extends over 16 amino acids. The CDR3 protein is CASSTPTSGGAGELFF. In nucleotides, the CDR3 is TGTGCCAGCAGCACCCCGACTAGCGGGGGGGCCGGGGAGCTGTTTTTT.

The V and J genes are TRBV9 and TRBJ2-2; the D is unclear. The germline gives CDR1 SGDLS, CDR2 YYNGEE. Trimming removed 4 bases at V and 8 bases at J, with 6 bases between. The CDR3 is 11 residues long. For the CDR3, the DNA is TGTGCCAGCAGCTCCCCAGGGGAGCTGTTTTTT. This codes for CASSSPGELFF.

This clonotype was observed a handful of times. The gene calls are TRBV12-3 or TRBV12-4 and TRBJ2-7; TRBD1 matches 7 bases. The J segment lost 3 bases and the V segment lost 3 bases, leaving 5 bases of the junction unmatched. The CDR3 sequence is 14 residues long. The CDR3 DNA sequence: TGTGCCAGCAGTTTCGGGGACAGCCTCTACGAGCAGTACTTC. Its protein product is CASSFGDSLYEQYF.

The chain is built from TRBV11-3 and TRBJ1-6; D unresolved. This CDR3 has 16 amino acids. V was clipped by 5 bases and J by 4 bases, with 15 bases between them. CDR1 is SGHNT and CDR2 is YENEEA in the germline V gene. The CDR3 DNA is TGTGCCAGCAGCCAAACCCTGGGTGATTATAATTCACCCCTCCACTTT. Amino acids: CASSQTLGDYNSPLHF.

This clonotype was observed a handful of times. The gene calls are TRBV18 and TRBJ1-4; no definite D call. V shed 6 bases and J shed 1 base, with 6 bases lying between them. Per the germline V gene, CDR1 is KGHSH and CDR2 is LQKENI. This CDR3 contains 13 residues. The CDR3 is CASSRRTNEKLFF. The CDR3 nucleotides are TGTGCCAGCTCCAGGAGAACTAATGAAAAACTGTTTTTT.

The rearrangement joins TRBV12-3 or TRBV12-4 to TRBJ1-1; D is perhaps TRBD1 (6 bases). This CDR3 spans 14 amino acids. The V and J ends lost 6 bases and 1 base respectively, with 12 bases between them. This CDR3 reads CASSVNRANTEAFF. Here the CDR3 DNA reads TGTGCCAGCAGCGTTAACAGGGCGAACACTGAAGCTTTCTTT.

The chain joins TRBV5-6 to TRBJ1-2; D ambiguous. V was pared by 4 bases and J by 1 base, with 14 bases between. Germline V CDR1 and CDR2: SGHDT, YYEEEE. This CDR3 is 15 amino acids long. CDR3 bases: TGTGCCAGCAGCCTGGGGAGAGGCTTTAACTATGGCTACACCTTC. Its protein is CASSLGRGFNYGYTF.

This clonotype was observed many times. V and J are TRBV2 and TRBJ2-5; D possibly matches TRBD1 or TRBD2 (5 bases each). CDR1 SNHLY and CDR2 FYNNEI come from the germline V gene. Trimming cost V 8 bases and J 6 bases, with 7 bases left between them. CDR3 size: 10 residues. The CDR3 loop reads CASGGKTQYF. For the CDR3, the DNA is TGTGCCAGCGGGGGAAAGACCCAGTACTTC.

This clonotype was found many times. V is TRBV20-1 and J is TRBJ2-3; 9 bases are a match to TRBD2. Trimming at V came to 3 bases and at J to 3 bases, leaving 10 bases not matched to a gene. Germline CDR1 is DFQATT and CDR2 is SNEGSKA (reference sequence). The CDR3 spans 16 residues. The CDR3 DNA reads as TGCAGTGCTAGCAGAATTGCGGGGGGGAGGACAGATACGCAGTATTTT. It encodes CSASRIAGGRTDTQYF.

The chain joins TRBV20-1 to TRBJ2-1; D remains ambiguous. The CDR3 spans 12 residues. Germline V gene lookup returns CDR1 DFQATT and CDR2 SNEGSKA (reference sequence). The V gene lost 6 bases and the J gene lost 5 bases, with 11 bases spanning the gap. The CDR3 DNA reads as TGCAGTGCCTCCGACCGCAACAATGAGCAGTTCTTC. Amino acid sequence: CSASDRNNEQFF.

The sample holds many counts of this clonotype. The chain employs TRBV29-1 and TRBJ2-5; 9 positions match TRBD1. J was trimmed by 3 bases and V by 7 bases; bases with no gene match: 9. The CDR3 contains 14 residues. Germline-derived CDR1 and CDR2 are SQVTM and ANQGSEA. The CDR3 loop is CSATTGGKEETQYF. The CDR3 DNA is TGCAGCGCGACAACAGGGGGCAAGGAAGAGACCCAGTACTTC.

At least ten counts were recorded for this clonotype. The chain combines TRBV5-1 with TRBJ2-2; perhaps TRBD1 as D (5 bases). Trimming pared 4 bases from V and 6 bases from J, leaving 16 bases between. Germline lookup yields CDR1 SGHRS and CDR2 YFSETQ. The CDR3 is made up of 15 amino acids. The CDR3 reads CASSPQAEVPGELFF. The CDR3 nucleotides are TGCGCCAGCAGCCCACAGGCCGAGGTCCCCGGGGAGCTGTTTTTT.

CDR3 DNA: TGTGCCACCAGCAGAGATTCTGGACAGGGGAACGAAAAACTGTTTTTT. Protein product: CATSRDSGQGNEKLFF. The chain combines TRBV15 with TRBJ1-4; TRBD1 aligns across 9 bases. Per the germline V gene, CDR1 is LNHNV and CDR2 is YYDKDF (reference sequence). CDR3 length: 16 residues. The V segment lost 0 bases and the J segment 8 bases; nucleotides outside the gene matches: 7.

The rearrangement joins TRBV5-6 to TRBJ2-7; 11 nucleotides align to TRBD1. The V and J ends lost 1 base and 4 bases, in that order; junction bases with no gene match: 4. The CDR3 length is 15 residues. Germline V gene sequence: CDR1 SGHDT, CDR2 YYEEEE. CDR3 region: CASSLRTGGIYEQYF. CDR3 bases: TGTGCCAGCAGCTTGAGGACAGGGGGCATTTACGAGCAGTACTTC. The variable domain in full, completed from reference TRBV5-6 and TRBJ2-7, reads DAGVTQSPTHLIKTRGQQVTLRCSPKSGHDTVSWYQQALGQGPQFIFQYYEEEERQRGNFPDRFSGHQFPNYSSELNVNALLLGDSALYLCASSLRTGGIYEQYFGPGTRLTVT.

There are a few counts of this clonotype. A read error may account for a junction end that differs from germline. This chain uses TRBV7-9 with TRBJ2-5; D tentatively reads TRBD1 or TRBD2 (5 bases each). The CDR3 spans 17 residues. Germline CDR1 reads SEHNR; CDR2 reads FQNEAQ (reference sequence). CDR3 nucleotide sequence: TGTGCCAGCACTACCCCCGAGAGGGGCTCCCCGCCTGAGACCAAGTACTTC. It yields the protein CASTTPERGSPPETKYF.

The chain has TRBV6-5 and TRBJ2-2; 8 bases align to TRBD1. The ends lost 2 bases at V and 1 base at J; junction bases unmatched: 6. Germline loops: CDR1 MNHEY, CDR2 SVGAGI. CDR3 size: 17 residues. The CDR3 here is CASSYPGQGGNTGELFF. CDR3 coding DNA: TGTGCCAGCAGTTACCCCGGACAGGGAGGGAACACCGGGGAGCTGTTTTTT.

This clonotype was picked up many times. The chain combines TRBV5-1 with TRBJ2-1; maybe TRBD1 (5 bases). This CDR3 has 16 amino acids. V lost 0 bases, J lost 0 bases, and 10 bases lay in between. The germline CDR1 and CDR2 sequences are SGHRS and YFSETQ. The CDR3 protein is CASSLGQRSSYNEQFF. CDR3 sequence (DNA): TGCGCCAGCAGCTTGGGACAGCGAAGCTCCTACAATGAGCAGTTCTTC.

This clonotype was detected ten times or more. The DNA is left out, because the CDR3 cannot be placed on it with certainty; the CDR3 is given as TCRdb lists it. The chain joins TRBV27 to TRBJ2-2. From its first to its last residue, the CDR3 has 13 amino acids. Per the germline V gene, CDR1 is MNHEY and CDR2 is SMNVEV (reference sequence). The CDR3: CASSFSTGELFFF.

The CDR3 is CASSSTLFRGSPLHF. The CDR3 DNA sequence: TGTGCCAGCAGCTCGACTCTTTTCCGGGGATCACCCCTCCACTTT. This rearrangement joins TRBV13 to TRBJ1-6, with D unclear. Germline V gene data show CDR1 as PRHDT and CDR2 as FYEKMQ (reference sequence). This CDR3 has 15 amino acids. V lost 4 bases and J lost 10, with 17 bases in between.

This clonotype appeared a few times. V and J are TRBV5-1 and TRBJ2-7, with a tentative D call TRBD1 (6 bases). The CDR3 length is 15 residues. CDR1 SGHRS and CDR2 YFSETQ come from the germline V gene. Trimming removed 2 bases from V and 0 bases from J, with 12 bases in between. CDR3 coding DNA: TGCGCCAGCAGCTTCCGGGACACTTCCTCCTACGAGCAGTACTTC. Residues: CASSFRDTSSYEQYF.

This clonotype was observed a handful of times. The V gene is TRBV12-3 or TRBV12-4, the J gene TRBJ2-7; 8 nucleotides align to TRBD1. The CDR3 is made up of 14 amino acids. With 6 bases clipped from V and 2 bases from J, the junction kept 6 bases outside the gene matches. CDR3 nucleotide sequence: TGTGCCAGCAGCCCGACAGGGGCGCCCTACGAGCAGTACTTC. It translates to CASSPTGAPYEQYF.

This clonotype was seen only a few times. The genes are TRBV5-6 and TRBJ2-7; 10 bases fit TRBD1. With V trimmed by 0 bases and J by 3 bases, 3 bases remained unmatched. Looked up from germline, CDR1 is SGHDT and CDR2 is YYEEEE. The CDR3 is 15 residues long. CDR3 DNA: TGTGCCAGCAGCTTGGGGGGACAGGGGTACTACGAGCAGTACTTC. Translated, it gives CASSLGGQGYYEQYF.

This clonotype was counted between two and nine times. This chain links TRBV29-1 with TRBJ1-1; tentatively, D is TRBD1 (5 bases). CDR1 SQVTM and CDR2 ANQGSEA come from the germline V gene. This CDR3 region has 13 residues. V lost 4 bases and J lost 1, with 10 bases in between. The CDR3 protein is CSVGGAGNTEAFF. The CDR3 DNA reads TGCAGCGTTGGAGGGGCGGGGAACACTGAAGCTTTCTTT.